Presented here are 10 T cell receptor beta chains from one specimen sequenced in a study of blood T cell repertoires in COVID-19 (dated by TCRdb to the early 2020s). Library construction relied on the immunoSEQ multiplex PCR assay. In TCRdb, the immuneACCESS table is reduced to in-frame sequences with V and J assigned. These tables do not hold every clone; where another copy was compared, an unresolved V gene accounts for under half, and the others remain unexplained. In this sample the table shows over 150,000 clones, over 80% of which occur a single time. Of the sample, under 3% falls within the top ten clones. Sequenced sample: peripheral blood. The receptor set was obtained from a woman aged 60 to 75 with acute or convalescent COVID-19.

V and J are TRBV9 and TRBJ2-7; weak D call: TRBD2 (6 bases). This CDR3 spans 15 amino acids. V lost 3 bases and J lost 2, with 15 bases in between. The germline V gene has CDR1 SGDLS and CDR2 YYNGEE. The CDR3 sequence: CASSGGAGSTYEQYF. CDR3 DNA: TGTGCCAGCAGCGGCGGGGCAGGGAGCACCTACGAGCAGTACTTC.

The J gene is TRBJ2-1, the V gene TRBV5-5; 11 bases are a match to TRBD1. V shed 4 bases, J shed 8 bases, and the junction held 5 bases outside the gene matches. Germline CDR1 and CDR2: SGHKS and YYEKEE (reference sequence). This CDR3 has 14 amino acids. DNA for the CDR3: TGTGCCAGCAGCCCGGGACAGGGGGTTTATGAGCAGTTCTTC. Its translation is CASSPGQGVYEQFF.

The chain is built from TRBV2 and TRBJ2-3; D uncertain. V shed 4 bases and J shed 5 bases, with 16 bases lying between them. CDR1 and CDR2 from the germline V gene are SNHLY and FYNNEI. The CDR3 sequence is 15 residues long. The CDR3 region is CASSAELPSRDTQYF. The CDR3 DNA follows: TGTGCCAGCAGTGCAGAACTACCTAGTCGAGATACGCAGTATTTT.

The gene calls are TRBV4-1 and TRBJ1-4, with a possible D match to TRBD1 (6 bases). The CDR3 loop spans 15 amino acids. CDR1 is MGHRA and CDR2 is YSYEKL in the germline V gene. The V and J ends lost 5 bases and 6 bases respectively, with 16 bases between them. CDR3 region: CASSRGGTRDEKLFF. CDR3 coding DNA: TGCGCCAGCAGCAGGGGGGGGACACGAGATGAAAAACTGTTTTTT.

The rearrangement joins TRBV7-2 to TRBJ2-6; 9 bases line up with TRBD1. From germline, CDR1 is SGHTA and CDR2 FQGNSA. The CDR3 totals 19 residues. V lost 6 bases and J lost 2; bases outside the gene matches: 14. Here the CDR3 DNA reads TGTGCCAGCAGACCCCACATGGGGACAGGGATAACTGGGGCCAACGTCCTGACTTTC. This encodes CASRPHMGTGITGANVLTF.

This clone was seen a handful of times. The genes are TRBV11-2 and TRBJ1-1; D gene unclear. This CDR3 has 14 residues. CDR1 is SGHAT, CDR2 FQNNGV, per germline. The ends were cut back, 3 bases at V and 1 base at J, with 9 bases in the middle. Here the CDR3 DNA reads TGTGCCAGCAGCTTCGTCCGGTCGAACACTGAAGCTTTCTTT. Translating gives CASSFVRSNTEAFF.

This rearrangement joins TRBV7-9 to TRBJ1-1, with D maybe TRBD1 (6 bases). Germline CDR1 is SEHNR and CDR2 is FQNEAQ (reference sequence). Trimming pared 3 bases from V and 3 bases from J, leaving 14 bases between. The CDR3 is 15 amino acids. The CDR3 nucleotides read TGTGCCAGCAGCTTGGGGGCCGGGACCGACACTGAAGCTTTCTTT. Its protein product is CASSLGAGTDTEAFF.

The J gene is TRBJ1-2, the V gene TRBV5-5, with TRBD1 matching over 8 bases. The length of the CDR3 is 15 residues. V shed 0 bases and J 5 bases; nucleotides not matched to a gene: 6. Germline CDR1 reads SGHKS; CDR2 reads YYEKEE (reference sequence). CDR3 nucleotides: TGTGCCAGCAGCTTGGGACAGGGGAAGGAGTATGGCTACACCTTC. Residues: CASSLGQGKEYGYTF.

This clone came up a few times. The chain combines TRBV7-8 with TRBJ2-5; 8 bases match TRBD2. CDR1 SGHVS and CDR2 FQNEAQ come from the germline V gene. The V gene end was trimmed by 1 base and the J gene end by 2 bases; junction bases not matched to a gene: 6. CDR3 length: 16 amino acids. The CDR3 reads CASSLGVAGRQETQYF. In nucleotides, the CDR3 is TGTGCCAGCAGCTTAGGGGTAGCGGGGAGGCAAGAGACCCAGTACTTC.

The CDR3 nucleotides read TGTGCCAGCAGTGGATCGAGACAGGGGATCTACGAGCAGTACTTC. Translated: CASSGSRQGIYEQYF. The genes are TRBV2 and TRBJ2-7, with 8 bases lining up with TRBD1. Germline V gives CDR1 SNHLY, CDR2 FYNNEI. This CDR3 region has 15 residues. The junction had 8 bases not matched to a gene; V was cut back by 4 bases and J by 3 bases.